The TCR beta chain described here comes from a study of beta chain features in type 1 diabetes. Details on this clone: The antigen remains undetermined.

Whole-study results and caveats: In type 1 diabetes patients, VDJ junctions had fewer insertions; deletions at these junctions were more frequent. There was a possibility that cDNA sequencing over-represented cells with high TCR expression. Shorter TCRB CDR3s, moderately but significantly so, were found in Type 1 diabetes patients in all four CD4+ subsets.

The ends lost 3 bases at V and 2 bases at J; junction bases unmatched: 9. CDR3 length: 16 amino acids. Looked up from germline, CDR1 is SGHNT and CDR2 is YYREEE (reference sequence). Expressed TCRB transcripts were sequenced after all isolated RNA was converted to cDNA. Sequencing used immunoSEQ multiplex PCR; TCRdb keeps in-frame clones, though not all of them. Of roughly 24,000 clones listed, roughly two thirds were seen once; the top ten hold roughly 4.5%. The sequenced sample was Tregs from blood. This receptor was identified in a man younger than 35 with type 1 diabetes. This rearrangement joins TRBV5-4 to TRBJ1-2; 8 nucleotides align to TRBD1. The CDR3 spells CASSYGQGFTNYGYTF. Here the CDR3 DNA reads TGTGCCAGCAGCTACGGACAGGGATTTACAAACTATGGCTACACCTTC.